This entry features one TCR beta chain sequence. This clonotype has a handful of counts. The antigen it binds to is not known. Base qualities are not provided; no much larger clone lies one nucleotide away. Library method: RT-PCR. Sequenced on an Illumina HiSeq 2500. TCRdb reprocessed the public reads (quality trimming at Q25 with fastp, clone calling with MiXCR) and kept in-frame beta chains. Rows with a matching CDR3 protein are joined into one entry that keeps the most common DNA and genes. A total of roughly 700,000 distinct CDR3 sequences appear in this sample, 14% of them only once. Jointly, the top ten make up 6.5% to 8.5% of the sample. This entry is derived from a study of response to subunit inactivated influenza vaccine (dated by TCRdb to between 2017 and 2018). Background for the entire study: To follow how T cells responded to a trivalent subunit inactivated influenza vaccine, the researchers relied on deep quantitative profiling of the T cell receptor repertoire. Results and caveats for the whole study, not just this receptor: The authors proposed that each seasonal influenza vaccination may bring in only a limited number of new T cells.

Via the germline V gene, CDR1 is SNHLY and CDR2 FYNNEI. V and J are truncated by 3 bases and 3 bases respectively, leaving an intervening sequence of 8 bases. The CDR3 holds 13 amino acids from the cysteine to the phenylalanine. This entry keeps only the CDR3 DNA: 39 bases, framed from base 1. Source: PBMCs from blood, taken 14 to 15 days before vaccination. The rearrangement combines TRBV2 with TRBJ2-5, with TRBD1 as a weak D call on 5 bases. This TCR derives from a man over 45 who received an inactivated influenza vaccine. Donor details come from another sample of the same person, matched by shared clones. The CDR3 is CASSDRVEETQYF. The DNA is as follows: TGTGCCAGCAGTGACAGGGTTGAAGAGACCCAGTACTTC.